A single sample is the source of the 12 T cell receptor beta chains below, sequenced in a study of T-cell reconstitution after alpha-beta-depleted transplantation in children. For TCRbeta, the library was prepared with unique molecular identifiers. In TCRdb, the PCR reads were re-called with MiXCR into one record per CDR3 protein. The profile shows 200,000 to 250,000 distinct CDR3 sequences, 20% to 30% of them singletons. The sequences come from PBMCs, mostly from graft donor cells, collected 360 days after TCRalphabeta/CD19-depleted stem cell transplant. Receptor source: a female patient aged 2-9 years who had a stem cell transplant for congenital amegakaryocytic thrombocytopenia, so the T cells may come from the graft donor.

This clonotype has only a few counts. This rearrangement joins TRBV12-3 or TRBV12-4 to TRBJ1-5; weak D call: TRBD1 (6 bases). Deletions cut 6 bases from V and 5 bases from J, with 17 bases between. There are 15 residues in the CDR3. In DNA form, the CDR3 reads TGTGCCAGCAGCCCCGGACAGCCGCGCCATCAGCCCCAGCATTTT. Translation: CASSPGQPRHQPQHF.

This clonotype was counted a few times. This CDR3 is CASSPSPVGGYTF. The CDR3 nucleotides read TGTGCCAGCAGCCCGTCCCCTGTGGGTGGCTACACCTTC. V gene TRBV3-1 combines with J gene TRBJ1-2; the D is unclear. Germline V gives CDR1 LGHDT, CDR2 YNNKEL (reference sequence). The CDR3 spans 13 residues. The V and J ends lost 4 bases and 7 bases respectively, with 13 bases between them.

This clonotype was observed a few times. The rearrangement uses TRBV4-1 and TRBJ2-6; D ambiguous. CDR1 and CDR2 (germline): MGHRA, YSYEKL. The CDR3 length is 17 residues. Trimming took 4 bases from V and 0 from J, leaving 13 bases between them. The CDR3 DNA is TGCGCCAGCAGCCGACGATTTCCGTTCTCTGGGGCCAACGTCCTGACTTTC. It codes for CASSRRFPFSGANVLTF.

This clonotype was recorded a few times. The genes are TRBV4-2 and TRBJ2-3; 12 nucleotides align to TRBD2. The germline gives CDR1 LGHNA, CDR2 YNFKEQ. V shed 4 bases and J 0 bases; nucleotides not matched to a gene: 5. This CDR3 is 17 amino acids long. The CDR3 is CASSPTSGGPSTDTQYF. The CDR3 nucleotides are TGTGCCAGCAGCCCGACTAGCGGGGGCCCTAGCACAGATACGCAGTATTTT.

This clonotype has more than one count but fewer than ten. The chain couples TRBV28 to TRBJ2-2; D uncertain. Per germline, CDR1 MDHEN and CDR2 SYDVKM. The V end was cut by 3 bases, the J end by 6 bases, with 5 bases between. This CDR3 is built from 12 residues. The CDR3 loop is CASSFQSGELFF. The CDR3 coding sequence is TGTGCCAGCAGTTTCCAGTCCGGGGAGCTGTTTTTT.

This clonotype was seen ten or more times. The chain uses TRBV4-1 and TRBJ2-2, with 11 bases aligning to TRBD2. This CDR3 has 19 residues. From germline, CDR1 is MGHRA and CDR2 YSYEKL. J was trimmed by 2 bases and V by 0 bases; bases with no gene match: 8. CDR3 region: CASSQDSGRADVNTGELFF. CDR3 DNA: TGCGCCAGCAGCCAAGATAGCGGGAGGGCCGACGTCAACACCGGGGAGCTGTTTTTT.

This clonotype came up a few times. The V and J genes are TRBV28 and TRBJ2-5, with D hard to call. The CDR3 sequence is 14 residues long. Germline loops: CDR1 MDHEN, CDR2 SYDVKM. Trimming removed 1 base at V and 4 bases at J, with 10 bases between. The CDR3 bases are TGTGCCAGCAGTTTATCTCGGGTCCCAGAGACCCAGTACTTC. It encodes CASSLSRVPETQYF. Supplemented by reference TRBV28 and TRBJ2-5, the full variable domain reads DVKVTQSSRYLVKRTGEKVFLECVQDMDHENMFWYRQDPGLGLRLIYFSYDVKMKEKGDIPEGYSVSREKKERFSLILESASTNQTSMYLCASSLSRVPETQYFGPGTRLLVL.

This clonotype was observed a few times. V is TRBV18 and J is TRBJ2-2; tentatively, D is TRBD1 (5 bases). This CDR3 is 15 amino acids long. V was clipped by 0 bases and J by 6 bases, with 11 bases between them. CDR1 KGHSH and CDR2 LQKENI come from the germline V gene. The CDR3 is CASSPPAQGPGELFF. CDR3 coding DNA: TGTGCCAGCTCACCACCCGCCCAGGGCCCCGGGGAGCTGTTTTTT.

This clonotype was counted between two and nine times. The chain links TRBV12-3 or TRBV12-4 to TRBJ2-3; TRBD2 matches at 8 bases. Unmatched junction bases numbered 11, after V lost 6 bases and J lost 6 bases. The CDR3 runs 15 residues. This CDR3 reads CASSPPLAAGDTQYF. The DNA of the CDR3 is TGTGCCAGCAGCCCCCCACTAGCGGCGGGGGATACGCAGTATTTT.

This clonotype was recorded many times. The chain has TRBV2 and TRBJ2-5; a weak D match, TRBD1 (6 bases). The V and J ends lost 6 bases and 5 bases respectively, with 10 bases between them. The CDR3 is 12 residues long. Germline loops: CDR1 SNHLY, CDR2 FYNNEI. This chain's CDR3 is CASRSGAETQYF. The CDR3 DNA reads TGTGCCAGCAGATCAGGGGCGGAGACCCAGTACTTC.

The V call is TRBV5-1, the J call TRBJ2-1, with a possible D match to TRBD1 (6 bases). Per germline, CDR1 SGHRS and CDR2 YFSETQ. Trimming took 4 bases from V and 3 from J, leaving 23 bases between them. The CDR3 has 18 residues. In DNA, the CDR3 is TGCGCCAGCAGCCCTACAAACAAACAGGGTCTCCTCTACAATGAGCAGTTCTTC. Its translation is CASSPTNKQGLLYNEQFF.

This clonotype has more than one count but fewer than ten. The chain employs TRBV28 and TRBJ1-1; D call uncertain. CDR3 size: 14 residues. Trimming took off 7 bases at V and 1 base at J, with 13 bases between the two ends. Germline CDR1 reads MDHEN; CDR2 reads SYDVKM. CDR3 residues: CASTSDGRNTEAFF. The CDR3 coding sequence is TGTGCCAGCACCTCGGACGGAAGGAACACTGAAGCTTTCTTT.